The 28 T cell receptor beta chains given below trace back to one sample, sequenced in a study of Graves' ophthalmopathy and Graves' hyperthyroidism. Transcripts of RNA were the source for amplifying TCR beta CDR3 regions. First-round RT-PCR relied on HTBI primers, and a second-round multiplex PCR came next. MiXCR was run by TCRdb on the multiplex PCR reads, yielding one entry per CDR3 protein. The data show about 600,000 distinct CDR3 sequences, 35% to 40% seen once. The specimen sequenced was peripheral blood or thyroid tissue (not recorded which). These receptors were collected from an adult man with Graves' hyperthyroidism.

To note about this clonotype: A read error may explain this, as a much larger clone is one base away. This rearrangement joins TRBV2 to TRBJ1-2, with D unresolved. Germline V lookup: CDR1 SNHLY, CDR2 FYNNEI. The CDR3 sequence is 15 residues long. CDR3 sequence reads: CAGSVSTTANYGYTF. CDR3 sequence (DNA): TGTGCCGGCAGTGTTTCCACTACTGCTAACTATGGCTACACCTTC.

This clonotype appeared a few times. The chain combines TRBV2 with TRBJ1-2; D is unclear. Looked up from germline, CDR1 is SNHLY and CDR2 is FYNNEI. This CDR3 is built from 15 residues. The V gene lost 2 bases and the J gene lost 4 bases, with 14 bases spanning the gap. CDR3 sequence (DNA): TGTGCCAGCAGTGAATCGGAGGGCAGAGTCTATGGCTACACCTTC. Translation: CASSESEGRVYGYTF. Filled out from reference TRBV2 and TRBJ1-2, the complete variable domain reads EPEVTQTPSHQVTQMGQEVILRCVPISNHLYFYWYRQILGQKVEFLVSFYNNEISEKSEIFDDQFSVERPDGSNFTLKIRSTKLEDSAMYFCASSESEGRVYGYTFGSGTRLTVV.

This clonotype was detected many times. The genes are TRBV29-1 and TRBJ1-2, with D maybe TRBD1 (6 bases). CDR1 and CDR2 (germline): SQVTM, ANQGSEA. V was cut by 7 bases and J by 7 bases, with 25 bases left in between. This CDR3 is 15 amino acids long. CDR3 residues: CSASGQTLSFLGYTF. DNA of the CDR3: TGCAGCGCCTCAGGACAGACACTTTCCTTTCTTGGCTACACCTTC. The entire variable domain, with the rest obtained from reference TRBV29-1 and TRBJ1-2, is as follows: SAVISQKPSRDICQRGTSLTIQCQVDSQVTMMFWYRQQPGQSLTLIATANQGSEATYESGFVIDKFPISRPNLTFSTLTVSNMSPEDSSIYLCSASGQTLSFLGYTFGSGTRLTVV.

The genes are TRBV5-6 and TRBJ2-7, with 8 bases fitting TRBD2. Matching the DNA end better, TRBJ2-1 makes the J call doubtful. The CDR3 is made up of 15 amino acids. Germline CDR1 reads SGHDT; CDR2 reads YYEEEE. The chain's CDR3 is CASSPAGGAGSEQFF. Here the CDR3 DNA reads TGTGCCAGCAGCCCTGCGGGGGGCGCGGGGAGTGAGCAGTTCTTC.

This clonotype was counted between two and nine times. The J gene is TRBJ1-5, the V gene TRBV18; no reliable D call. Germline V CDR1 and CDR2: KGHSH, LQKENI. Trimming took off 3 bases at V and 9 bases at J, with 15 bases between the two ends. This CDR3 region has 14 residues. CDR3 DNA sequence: TGTGCCAGCTCACCGTCGGACGGAACAAGGCCCCAGCATTTT. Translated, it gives CASSPSDGTRPQHF.

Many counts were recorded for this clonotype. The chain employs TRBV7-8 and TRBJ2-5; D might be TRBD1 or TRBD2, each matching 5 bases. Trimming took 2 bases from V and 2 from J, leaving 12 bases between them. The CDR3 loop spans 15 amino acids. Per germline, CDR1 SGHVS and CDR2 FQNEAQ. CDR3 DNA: TGTGCCAGCAGCTTAACCCGAGGGGAGCAAGAGACCCAGTACTTC. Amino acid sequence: CASSLTRGEQETQYF. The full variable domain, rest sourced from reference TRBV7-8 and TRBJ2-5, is GAGVSQSPRYKVAKRGQDVALRCDPISGHVSLFWYQQALGQGPEFLTYFQNEAQLDKSGLPSDRFFAERPEGSVSTLKIQRTQQEDSAVYLCASSLTRGEQETQYFGPGTRLLVL.

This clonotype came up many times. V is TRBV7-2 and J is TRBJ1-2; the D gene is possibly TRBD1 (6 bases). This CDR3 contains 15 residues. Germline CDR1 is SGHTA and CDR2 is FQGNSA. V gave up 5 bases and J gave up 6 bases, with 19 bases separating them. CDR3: CASSPIGRGQDGYTF. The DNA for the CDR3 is TGTGCCAGCAGCCCAATCGGCCGGGGGCAGGATGGCTACACCTTC.

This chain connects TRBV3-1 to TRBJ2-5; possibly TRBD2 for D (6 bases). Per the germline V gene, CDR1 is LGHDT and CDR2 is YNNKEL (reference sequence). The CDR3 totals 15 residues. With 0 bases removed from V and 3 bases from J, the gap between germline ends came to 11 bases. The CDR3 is CASSQEREPEETQYF. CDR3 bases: TGTGCCAGCAGCCAAGAACGGGAGCCCGAAGAGACCCAGTACTTC.

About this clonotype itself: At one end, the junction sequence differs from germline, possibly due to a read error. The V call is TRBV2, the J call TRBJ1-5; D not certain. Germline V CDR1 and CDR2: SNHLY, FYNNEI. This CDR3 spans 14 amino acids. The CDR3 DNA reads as TGTGCCAGCAGTGGGCCAGGTGACATTCAGCCCCAGCACTTT. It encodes CASSGPGDIQPQHF.

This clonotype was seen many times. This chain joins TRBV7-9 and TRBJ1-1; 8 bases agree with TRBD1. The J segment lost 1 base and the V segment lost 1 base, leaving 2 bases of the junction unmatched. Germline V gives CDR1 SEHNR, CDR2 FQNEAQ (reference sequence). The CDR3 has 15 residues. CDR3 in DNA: TGTGCCAGCAGCTTAGAAACAGGGGGGAACACTGAAGCTTTCTTT. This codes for CASSLETGGNTEAFF. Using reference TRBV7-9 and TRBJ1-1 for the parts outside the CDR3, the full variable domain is DTGVSQNPRHKITKRGQNVTFRCDPISEHNRLYWYRQTLGQGPEFLTYFQNEAQLEKSRLLSDRFSAERPKGSFSTLEIQRTEQGDSAMYLCASSLETGGNTEAFFGQGTRLTVV.

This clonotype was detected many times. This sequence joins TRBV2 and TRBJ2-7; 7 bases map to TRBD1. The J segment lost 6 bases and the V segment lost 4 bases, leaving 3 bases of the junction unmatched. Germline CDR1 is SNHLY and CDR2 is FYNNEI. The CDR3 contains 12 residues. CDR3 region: CASSGDSLEQYF. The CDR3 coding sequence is TGTGCCAGCAGTGGGGACAGTCTCGAGCAGTACTTC.

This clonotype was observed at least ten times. The CDR3 DNA reads TGCAGTGCAAAGGGGACAGGTCATGGAAACACCATATATTTT. Translating it yields CSAKGTGHGNTIYF. The rearrangement links TRBV20-1 to TRBJ1-3, with 8 bases identical to TRBD1. Germline CDR1 DFQATT, CDR2 SNEGSKA (reference sequence). Trimming cost V 6 bases and J 3 bases; bases outside gene matches: 7. This CDR3 region has 14 residues.

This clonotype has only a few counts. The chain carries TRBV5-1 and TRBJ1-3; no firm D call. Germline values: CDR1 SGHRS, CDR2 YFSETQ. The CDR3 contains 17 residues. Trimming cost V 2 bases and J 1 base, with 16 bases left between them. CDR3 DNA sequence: TGCGCCAGCAGCTTCGGAACAGTCTCACCTTCTGGAAACACCATATATTTT. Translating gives CASSFGTVSPSGNTIYF.

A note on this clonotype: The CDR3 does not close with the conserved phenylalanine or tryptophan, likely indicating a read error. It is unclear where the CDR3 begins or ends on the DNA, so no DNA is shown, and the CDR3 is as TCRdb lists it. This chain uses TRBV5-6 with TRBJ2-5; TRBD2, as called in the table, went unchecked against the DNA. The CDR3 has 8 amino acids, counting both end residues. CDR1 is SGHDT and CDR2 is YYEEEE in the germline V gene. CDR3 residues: CASSFLGP.

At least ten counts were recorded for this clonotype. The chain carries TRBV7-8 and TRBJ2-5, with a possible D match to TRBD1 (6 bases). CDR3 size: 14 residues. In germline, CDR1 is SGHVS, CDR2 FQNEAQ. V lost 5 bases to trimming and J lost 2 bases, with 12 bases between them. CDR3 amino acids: CASSPDRNQETQYF. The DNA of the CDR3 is TGTGCCAGCAGCCCCGACAGGAATCAAGAGACCCAGTACTTC.

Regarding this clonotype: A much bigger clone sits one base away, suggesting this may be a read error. As DNA, the CDR3 is TGTGCCAGCAGCGCATCTTGGGACGAGCAGTACTTC. This encodes CASSASWDEQYF. This rearrangement joins TRBV7-2 to TRBJ2-7; no reliable D call. Trimming took off 5 bases at V and 5 bases at J, with 10 bases between the two ends. Germline V gene sequence: CDR1 SGHTA, CDR2 FQGNSA. This CDR3 has 12 amino acids. The variable domain in full, completed from reference TRBV7-2 and TRBJ2-7, reads GAGVSQSPSNKVTEKGKDVELRCDPISGHTALYWYRQSLGQGLEFLIYFQGNSAPDKSGLPSDRFSAERTGGSVSTLTIQRTQQEDSAVYLCASSASWDEQYFGPGTRLTVT.

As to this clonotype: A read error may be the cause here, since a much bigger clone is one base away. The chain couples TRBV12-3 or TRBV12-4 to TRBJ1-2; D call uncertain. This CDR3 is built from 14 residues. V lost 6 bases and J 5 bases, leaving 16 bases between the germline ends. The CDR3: CASSPREASYGYTF. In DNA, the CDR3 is TGTGCCAGCAGCCCCCGGGAGGCATCATATGGCTACACCTTC.

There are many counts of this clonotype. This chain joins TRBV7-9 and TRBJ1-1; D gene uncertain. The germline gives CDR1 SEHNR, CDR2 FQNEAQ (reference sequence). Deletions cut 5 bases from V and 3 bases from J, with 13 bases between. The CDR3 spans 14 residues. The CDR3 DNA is TGTGCCAGCAGCCCCCAGAGAGGAGACACTGAAGCTTTCTTT. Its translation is CASSPQRGDTEAFF.

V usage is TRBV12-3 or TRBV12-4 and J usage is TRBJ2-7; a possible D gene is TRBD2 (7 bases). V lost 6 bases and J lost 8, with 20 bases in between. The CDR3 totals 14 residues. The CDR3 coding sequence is TGTGCCAGCAGCAGAGGGGGGGATCAGCCCCAGCAGTACTTC. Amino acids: CASSRGGDQPQQYF.

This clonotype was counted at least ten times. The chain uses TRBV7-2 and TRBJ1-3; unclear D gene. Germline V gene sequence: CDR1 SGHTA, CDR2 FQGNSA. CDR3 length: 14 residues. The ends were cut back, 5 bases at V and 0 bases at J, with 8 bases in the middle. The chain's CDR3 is CASSQYNSGNTIYF. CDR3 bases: TGTGCCAGCAGCCAATACAACTCTGGAAACACCATATATTTT.

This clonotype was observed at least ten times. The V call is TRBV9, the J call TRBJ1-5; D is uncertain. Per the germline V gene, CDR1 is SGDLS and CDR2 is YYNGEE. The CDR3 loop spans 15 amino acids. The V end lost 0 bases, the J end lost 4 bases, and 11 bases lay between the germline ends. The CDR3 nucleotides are TGTGCCAGCAGCGTAGAGGCAGAGGCTAATCAGCCCCAGCATTTT. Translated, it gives CASSVEAEANQPQHF.

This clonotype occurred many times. DNA for the CDR3: TGTGCCAGCAGGGGGGAGGGAACACCCCTCCACTTT. Translation: CASRGEGTPLHF. The V gene is TRBV2, the J gene TRBJ1-6; TRBD1 is a possible D gene (5 bases). V was cut by 6 bases and J by 11 bases, with 11 bases left in between. Germline values: CDR1 SNHLY, CDR2 FYNNEI. The CDR3 has 12 amino acids.

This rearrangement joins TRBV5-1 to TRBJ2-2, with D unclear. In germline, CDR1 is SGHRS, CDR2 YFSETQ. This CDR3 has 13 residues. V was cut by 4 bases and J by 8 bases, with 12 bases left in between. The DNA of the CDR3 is TGCGCCAGCAGCCTGGAGCCTCGTGGGGAGCTGTTTTTT. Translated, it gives CASSLEPRGELFF.

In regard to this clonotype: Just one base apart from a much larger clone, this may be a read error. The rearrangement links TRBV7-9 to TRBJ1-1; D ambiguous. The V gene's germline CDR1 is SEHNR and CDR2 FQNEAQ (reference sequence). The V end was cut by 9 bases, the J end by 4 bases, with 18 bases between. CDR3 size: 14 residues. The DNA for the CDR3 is TGTGCCAGTAGTATATTGTGGACGGGCACTGAAGCTTTCTTT. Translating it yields CASSILWTGTEAFF.

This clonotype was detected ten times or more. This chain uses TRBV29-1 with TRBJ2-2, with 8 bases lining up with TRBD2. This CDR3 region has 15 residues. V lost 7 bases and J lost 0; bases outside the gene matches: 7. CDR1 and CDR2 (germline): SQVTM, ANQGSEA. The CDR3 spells CSAIWTSSNTGELFF. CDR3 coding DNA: TGCAGCGCAATCTGGACTAGCTCGAACACCGGGGAGCTGTTTTTT.

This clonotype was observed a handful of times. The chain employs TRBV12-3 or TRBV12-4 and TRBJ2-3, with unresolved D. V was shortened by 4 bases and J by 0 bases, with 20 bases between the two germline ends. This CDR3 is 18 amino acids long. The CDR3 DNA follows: TGTGCCAGCAGTTCCCCGACACAGCCGACTTCTAGCACAGATACGCAGTATTTT. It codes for CASSSPTQPTSSTDTQYF.

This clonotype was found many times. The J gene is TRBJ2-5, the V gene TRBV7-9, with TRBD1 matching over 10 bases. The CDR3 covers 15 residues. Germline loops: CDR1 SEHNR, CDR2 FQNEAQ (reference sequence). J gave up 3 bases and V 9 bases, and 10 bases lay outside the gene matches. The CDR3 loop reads CASPKLGTGEETQYF. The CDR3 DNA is TGTGCCAGTCCTAAACTCGGGACAGGGGAAGAGACCCAGTACTTC.

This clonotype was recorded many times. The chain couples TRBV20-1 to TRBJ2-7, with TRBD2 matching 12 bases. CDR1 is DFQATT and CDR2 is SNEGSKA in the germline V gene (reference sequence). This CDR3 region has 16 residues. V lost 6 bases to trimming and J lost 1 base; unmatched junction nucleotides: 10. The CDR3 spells CSALRPTSGSSYEQYF. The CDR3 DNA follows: TGCAGTGCCCTTAGACCGACTAGCGGGAGTTCCTACGAGCAGTACTTC.